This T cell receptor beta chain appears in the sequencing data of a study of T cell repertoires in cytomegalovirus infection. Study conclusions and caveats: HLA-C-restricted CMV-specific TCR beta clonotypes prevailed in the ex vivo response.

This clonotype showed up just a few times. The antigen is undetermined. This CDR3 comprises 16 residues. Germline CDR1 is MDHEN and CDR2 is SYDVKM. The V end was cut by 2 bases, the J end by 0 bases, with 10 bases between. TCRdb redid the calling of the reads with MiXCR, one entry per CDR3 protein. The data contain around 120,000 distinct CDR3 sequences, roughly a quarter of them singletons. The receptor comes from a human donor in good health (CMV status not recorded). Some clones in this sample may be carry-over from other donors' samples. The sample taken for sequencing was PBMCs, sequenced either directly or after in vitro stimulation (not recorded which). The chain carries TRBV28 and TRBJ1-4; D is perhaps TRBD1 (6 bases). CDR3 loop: CASSLQGIATNEKLFF. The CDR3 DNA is TGTGCCAGCAGTTTACAGGGGATCGCAACTAATGAAAAACTGTTTTTT.